This paragraph reports one TCR beta chain. The sample is drawn from a study of CD8 T cells in Susac syndrome. Across the study: Patients with Susac syndrome were, at the time of blood collection, therapy-naive, maintained on corticosteroids, or maintained on intravenous immunoglobulin alone.

With random hexamers, reverse transcription was performed on about 0.5 to 1 ug of RNA. TCRdb redid the calling of the immunoSEQ multiplex PCR reads with MiXCR, one entry per CDR3 protein. Of some 180,000 distinct CDR3 sequences listed, over 90% are singletons. Sequencing of TCR beta was undertaken in CD8+ and CD4+ T cells derived from blood. This TCR derives from a human donor with Susac syndrome. Sequencing input: CD4+ T cells from PBMCs.

CDR3 protein: CASIQGNGELFF. The CDR3, as DNA: TGTGCCAGCATCCAGGGGAACGGGGAGCTGTTTTTT. The rearrangement uses TRBV7-2 and TRBJ2-2, with D possibly being TRBD1 (6 bases). Trimming left V 7 bases short and J 7 bases short, with 10 bases between. The CDR3 sequence is 12 residues long. CDR1 and CDR2 from the germline V gene are SGHTA and FQGNSA.